The 27 T cell receptor beta chains reported below all come from one sample, sequenced in a study of T-cell memory formation after mild COVID-19. TCRdb itself ran the 5' RACE reads through MiXCR, one entry per CDR3 protein. Of 500,000 to 550,000 distinct CDR3 sequences listed, about 20% are singletons. Source material: PBMCs or a T cell subset sorted from them (not recorded which). Receptors originate from an adult woman who had mild COVID-19 (a few samples of this study predate the infection). Cell type and time point are not known.

The chain joins TRBV9 to TRBJ2-3; unclear D gene. The length of the CDR3 is 15 residues. Germline V CDR1 and CDR2: SGDLS, YYNGEE. The germline V and J ends were trimmed by 1 base and 2 bases, with 11 bases remaining between them. This CDR3 reads CASSVYQLITDTQYF. The CDR3 DNA reads TGTGCCAGCAGCGTATATCAGCTAATCACAGATACGCAGTATTTT.

This clonotype came up a few times. The genes are TRBV7-9 and TRBJ2-7, with D possibly being TRBD2 (5 bases). CDR1 SEHNR and CDR2 FQNEAQ come from the germline V gene (reference sequence). The CDR3 is 17 residues long. V was pared by 2 bases and J by 0 bases, with 17 bases between. The CDR3 sequence: CASSLSPWVGLSYEQYF. Written as DNA, the CDR3 is TGTGCCAGCAGCTTATCTCCCTGGGTCGGACTCTCCTACGAGCAGTACTTC.

Ten or more counts support this clonotype. This chain links TRBV29-1 with TRBJ2-3, with 8 bases that match TRBD2. With 7 bases clipped from V and 2 bases from J, the junction kept 14 bases outside the gene matches. The CDR3 is 16 residues long. The germline CDR1 and CDR2 sequences are SQVTM and ANQGSEA. The CDR3 loop reads CSACPGGTRSTDTQYF. The CDR3 coding sequence is TGCAGCGCCTGCCCCGGGGGGACTAGGTCCACAGATACGCAGTATTTT.

This clonotype has a handful of counts. The rearrangement links TRBV7-2 to TRBJ2-1; no clear D gene. The germline V gene encodes CDR1 SGHTA and CDR2 FQGNSA. The CDR3 loop spans 12 amino acids. The V end lost 4 bases, the J end lost 10 bases, and 11 bases lay between the germline ends. This CDR3 is CASSSDISEQFF. The CDR3 bases are TGTGCCAGCAGCTCAGACATCTCCGAGCAGTTCTTC.

The V and J genes are TRBV20-1 and TRBJ2-7; the D call may be TRBD1 or TRBD2 (6 bases each). The CDR3 sequence is 15 residues long. Germline V gene sequence: CDR1 DFQATT, CDR2 SNEGSKA (reference sequence). The germline V and J ends were trimmed by 1 base and 0 bases, with 13 bases remaining between them. This chain's CDR3 is CSARGGARSSYEQYF. The CDR3, as DNA: TGCAGTGCTAGAGGGGGGGCCAGAAGCTCCTACGAGCAGTACTTC.

This sequence joins TRBV12-3 or TRBV12-4 and TRBJ2-3; no firm D call. Trimming shortened V by 6 bases and J by 6 bases, and 19 bases separated the two germline ends. CDR3 size: 15 residues. The chain's CDR3 is CASSLPNTTPDTQYF. The CDR3 bases are TGTGCCAGCAGCTTACCCAATACGACACCGGATACGCAGTATTTT.

The chain couples TRBV21-1 to TRBJ1-1; the listed D gene, TRBD1, was not tested against the DNA. TRBV21-1 is deemed a pseudogene. The CDR3 covers 14 residues. The CDR3, as DNA: TGTGCCAGCAGCAAAGATCCGCGGGGGACTGAAGCTTTCTTT. It encodes CASSKDPRGTEAFF.

This clonotype occurred many times. The gene calls are TRBV29-1 and TRBJ2-2; D not resolved. V shed 3 bases and J shed 1 base, with 3 bases lying between them. CDR3 length: 12 amino acids. CDR1 is SQVTM, CDR2 ANQGSEA, per germline. CDR3 loop: CSVEGNTGELFF. CDR3 coding DNA: TGCAGCGTTGAGGGGAACACCGGGGAGCTGTTTTTT.

The rearrangement uses TRBV29-1 and TRBJ2-1, with D maybe TRBD2 (6 bases). V was clipped by 3 bases and J by 6 bases, with 9 bases between them. Germline assignment: CDR1 SQVTM and CDR2 ANQGSEA. The CDR3 runs to 12 residues. The CDR3 coding sequence is TGCAGCGTTGAGGGGGGTGGCAATGAGCAGTTCTTC. Translation: CSVEGGGNEQFF.

CDR3 nucleotides: TGTGCCAGCAGTGGTCGAGGCACCGAGCAGTTCTTC. Encoded protein: CASSGRGTEQFF. The chain links TRBV2 to TRBJ2-1; D unclear. Germline V gene sequence: CDR1 SNHLY, CDR2 FYNNEI. The CDR3 contains 12 residues. V lost 4 bases, J lost 10 bases, and 11 bases lay in between.

The DNA for the CDR3 is TGTGCCAGCAGCCCCCAGGCACCGGGGTATCACAATGAGCAGTTCTTC. Its protein product is CASSPQAPGYHNEQFF. The V and J genes are TRBV6-2 or TRBV6-3 and TRBJ2-1; D perhaps matches TRBD2 (5 bases). Germline assignment: CDR1 MNHEY and CDR2 SVGEGT. The germline V and J ends were trimmed by 6 bases and 5 bases, with 20 bases remaining between them. There are 16 residues in the CDR3.

This clonotype came up a few times. The chain links TRBV27 to TRBJ2-3, with a tentative D call TRBD1 (5 bases). There are 15 residues in the CDR3. The V and J ends lost 8 bases and 0 bases respectively, with 15 bases between them. Germline values: CDR1 MNHEY, CDR2 SMNVEV (reference sequence). For the CDR3, the DNA is TGTGCCAGCGGCAGGGTCCCCCCTAGCACAGATACGCAGTATTTT. Translated: CASGRVPPSTDTQYF.

In its sample, this clonotype was seen a few times. The rearrangement uses TRBV27 and TRBJ2-2, with D possibly TRBD2 on 5 matching bases. V was shortened by 6 bases and J by 11 bases, with 16 bases between the two germline ends. The CDR3 has 13 amino acids. Per germline, CDR1 MNHEY and CDR2 SMNVEV (reference sequence). In DNA form, the CDR3 reads TGTGCCAGCAGGCGAGCCGGGGAATTAGAGCTGTTTTTT. Translating gives CASRRAGELELFF.

This clonotype has just a few counts. This chain uses TRBV20-1 with TRBJ1-2, with D uncertain. The germline gives CDR1 DFQATT, CDR2 SNEGSKA (reference sequence). The CDR3 sequence is 15 residues long. V dropped 1 base and J dropped 8 bases, with 20 bases sitting between them. The CDR3: CSARVTLAKLHGYTF. The CDR3, as DNA: TGCAGTGCTAGAGTGACCTTAGCGAAGCTTCACGGCTACACCTTC.

The chain combines TRBV7-2 with TRBJ2-2; the D gene is possibly TRBD1 (6 bases). Germline V gene data show CDR1 as SGHTA and CDR2 as FQGNSA. CDR3 length equals 16 residues. Trimming removed 5 bases from V and 7 bases from J, with 20 bases in between. CDR3 residues: CASSLLVQGSGGELFF. DNA for the CDR3: TGTGCCAGCAGCCTGCTAGTGCAGGGGAGTGGCGGGGAGCTGTTTTTT.

The chain combines TRBV6-2 or TRBV6-3 with TRBJ2-7, with D tentatively TRBD1 (6 bases). CDR3 length: 13 residues. The V and J ends lost 2 bases and 3 bases respectively, with 8 bases between them. The germline V gene has CDR1 MNHEY and CDR2 SVGEGT. CDR3 in amino acids: CASSYRDNYEQYF. CDR3 in DNA: TGTGCCAGCAGTTACCGGGACAACTACGAGCAGTACTTC.

The chain carries TRBV29-1 and TRBJ2-5, with D possibly matching TRBD2 (5 bases). Trimming took 1 base from V and 4 from J, leaving 10 bases between them. There are 13 residues in the CDR3. The germline V gene has CDR1 SQVTM and CDR2 ANQGSEA. The CDR3 sequence: CSVEGREGETQYF. DNA for the CDR3: TGCAGCGTTGAAGGGCGCGAGGGAGAGACCCAGTACTTC.

This clonotype was counted a few times. The chain carries TRBV9 and TRBJ2-7, with TRBD1 identical over 7 bases. CDR3 size: 14 residues. Germline CDR1 SGDLS, CDR2 YYNGEE. Trimming took 2 bases from V and 5 from J; bases not matched to a gene: 7. The CDR3 coding sequence is TGTGCCAGCAGCGTCGGGACAGTCAACAACGAGCAGTACTTC. This codes for CASSVGTVNNEQYF.

This chain uses TRBV9 with TRBJ2-3, with D unclear. Trimming removed 0 bases from V and 2 bases from J, with 7 bases in between. The CDR3 loop spans 14 amino acids. Looked up from germline, CDR1 is SGDLS and CDR2 is YYNGEE. The CDR3 reads CASSVAAHTDTQYF. CDR3 bases: TGTGCCAGCAGCGTAGCGGCTCACACAGATACGCAGTATTTT.

This clonotype was counted between two and nine times. The chain recombines TRBV19 with TRBJ1-2; D remains unclear. V lost 3 bases, J lost 5 bases, and 7 bases lay in between. Per germline, CDR1 LNHDA and CDR2 SQIVND (reference sequence). The CDR3 totals 12 residues. The CDR3 DNA reads TGTGCCAGTAGTATCACCGGGTATGGCTACACCTTC. It translates to CASSITGYGYTF.

This clonotype turned up a few times. This rearrangement joins TRBV9 to TRBJ2-2, with D tentatively TRBD2 (6 bases). Germline loops: CDR1 SGDLS, CDR2 YYNGEE. This CDR3 has 15 residues. V was pared by 2 bases and J by 5 bases, with 13 bases between. The CDR3 loop is CASSVAGLDTGELFF. CDR3 nucleotide sequence: TGTGCCAGCAGCGTGGCGGGACTGGATACCGGGGAGCTGTTTTTT.

This clonotype has a count of ten or more. The CDR3 loop reads CASSPQGVLYGYTF. In DNA, the CDR3 is TGTGCCAGCAGCCCGCAGGGGGTTCTCTATGGCTACACCTTC. The chain joins TRBV7-6 to TRBJ1-2; 7 nucleotides line up with TRBD1. CDR3 length: 14 amino acids. Germline lookup yields CDR1 SGHVS and CDR2 FNYEAQ. V lost 5 bases and J lost 4; bases outside the gene matches: 7.

This chain uses TRBV7-2 with TRBJ1-1; tentatively, D is TRBD1 (6 bases). The CDR3 covers 16 residues. CDR1 and CDR2 from the germline V gene are SGHTA and FQGNSA. V was clipped by 2 bases and J by 0 bases, with 13 bases between them. Here the CDR3 DNA reads TGTGCCAGCAGCTTAATGGGGACATCTATGAACACTGAAGCTTTCTTT. It specifies CASSLMGTSMNTEAFF.

In DNA form, the CDR3 reads TGTGCCAGCAGCCCATTCCGGGGCAGGGCTTTCCAAGAGACCCAGTACTTC. Translating gives CASSPFRGRAFQETQYF. V gene TRBV3-1 combines with J gene TRBJ2-5; the D call may be TRBD1 or TRBD2 (5 bases each). V was cut by 4 bases and J by 1 base, with 19 bases left in between. This CDR3 is built from 17 residues. Germline V gene data show CDR1 as LGHDT and CDR2 as YNNKEL (reference sequence).

This clonotype was detected ten times or more. This chain joins TRBV24-1 and TRBJ2-1; a possible D gene is TRBD1 (6 bases). The V and J ends lost 4 bases and 9 bases respectively, with 9 bases between them. This CDR3 has 12 amino acids. The germline gives CDR1 KGHDR, CDR2 SFDVKD. The CDR3 region is CATSESRGEQFF. The CDR3 nucleotides are TGTGCCACCAGTGAGAGCAGGGGTGAGCAGTTCTTC.

The CDR3 sequence is CASTRGRGSADTEAFF. In DNA form, the CDR3 reads TGTGCCAGCACCCGTGGGAGGGGATCCGCGGACACTGAAGCTTTCTTT. J is TRBJ1-1 and V is TRBV7-9; D might be TRBD1 (5 bases). The CDR3 runs 16 residues. V was trimmed by 7 bases and J by 3 bases, leaving 21 bases between them. Germline values: CDR1 SEHNR, CDR2 FQNEAQ (reference sequence).

The V call is TRBV6-2 or TRBV6-3, the J call TRBJ2-7, with 7 bases identical to TRBD1. This CDR3 is 14 amino acids long. Germline V gene lookup returns CDR1 MNHEY and CDR2 SVGEGT. Trimming at V came to 6 bases and at J to 0 bases, leaving 5 bases not matched to a gene. CDR3 protein: CASRTGQVSYEQYF. DNA for the CDR3: TGTGCCAGCAGAACCGGACAGGTCTCCTACGAGCAGTACTTC.